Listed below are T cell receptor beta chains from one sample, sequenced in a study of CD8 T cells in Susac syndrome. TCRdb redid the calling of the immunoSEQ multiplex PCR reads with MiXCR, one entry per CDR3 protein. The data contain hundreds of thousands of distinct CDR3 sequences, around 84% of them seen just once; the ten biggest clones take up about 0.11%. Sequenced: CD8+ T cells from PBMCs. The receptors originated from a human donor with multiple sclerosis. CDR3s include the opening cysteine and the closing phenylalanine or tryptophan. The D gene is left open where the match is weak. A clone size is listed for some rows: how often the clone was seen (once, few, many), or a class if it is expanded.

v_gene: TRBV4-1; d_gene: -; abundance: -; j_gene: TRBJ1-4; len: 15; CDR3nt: TGCGCCAGCAGCCCCCGATTCGCAACTAATGAAAAACTGTTTTTT; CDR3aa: CASSPRFATNEKLFF
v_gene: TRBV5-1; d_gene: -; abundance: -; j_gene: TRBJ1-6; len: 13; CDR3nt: TGCGCCAGCAGCTTGGGGATAGGATCACCCCTCCACTTT; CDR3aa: CASSLGIGSPLHF
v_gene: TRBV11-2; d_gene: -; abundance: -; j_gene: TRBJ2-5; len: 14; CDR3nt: TGTGCCAGCAGCTTAGGAGTAGCGGAAGAGACCCAGTACTTC; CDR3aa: CASSLGVAEETQYF
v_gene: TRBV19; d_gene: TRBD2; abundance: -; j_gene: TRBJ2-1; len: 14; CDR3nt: TGTGCCAGTACATCCAGCGGGAGCCACAATGAGCAGTTCTTC; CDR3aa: CASTSSGSHNEQFF
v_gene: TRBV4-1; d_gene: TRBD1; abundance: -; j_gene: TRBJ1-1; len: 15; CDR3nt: TGCGCCAGCAGCCAAGAAGGGACAGGGAACACTGAAGCTTTCTTT; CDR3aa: CASSQEGTGNTEAFF
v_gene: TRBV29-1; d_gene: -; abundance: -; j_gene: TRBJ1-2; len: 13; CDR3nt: TGCAGCGTTGAAGCGACAGGCCGCTATGGCTACACCTTC; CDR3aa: CSVEATGRYGYTF
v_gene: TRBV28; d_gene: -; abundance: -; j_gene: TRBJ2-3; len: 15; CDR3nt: TGTGCCAGCAGTTTACCAGGGGCGAACACAGATACGCAGTATTTT; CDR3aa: CASSLPGANTDTQYF
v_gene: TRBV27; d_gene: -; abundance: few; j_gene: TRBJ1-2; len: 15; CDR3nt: TGTGCCAGCAGTTTAGGTTTCGGGCTGAACTATGGCTACACCTTC; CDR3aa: CASSLGFGLNYGYTF
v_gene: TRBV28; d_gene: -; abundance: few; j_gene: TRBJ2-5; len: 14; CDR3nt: TGTGCCAGCGCCCCAGGGGGGGAACAAGAGACCCAGTACTTC; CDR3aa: CASAPGGEQETQYF
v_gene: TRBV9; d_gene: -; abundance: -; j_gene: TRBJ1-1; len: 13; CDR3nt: TGTGCCAGCAGCAACGACGGGGGCACTGAAGCTTTCTTT; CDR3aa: CASSNDGGTEAFF
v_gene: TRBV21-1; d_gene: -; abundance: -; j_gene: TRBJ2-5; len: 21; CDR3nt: TGTGCCAGCAGCAAAGCGGTCCGGACTAGCGGGAGGGCCTTAATAGGAGAGACCCAGTACTTC; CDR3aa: CASSKAVRTSGRALIGETQYF
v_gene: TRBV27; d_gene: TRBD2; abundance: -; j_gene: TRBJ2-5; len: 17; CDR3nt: TGTGCCAGCAGTTACAGCTCCGGGACTAGCGGTGGAGAGACCCAGTACTTC; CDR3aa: CASSYSSGTSGGETQYF
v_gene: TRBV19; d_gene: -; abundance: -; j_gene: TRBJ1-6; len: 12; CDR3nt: TGTGCCAGTAGTATAGCGAATTCACCCCTCCACTTT; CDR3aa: CASSIANSPLHF
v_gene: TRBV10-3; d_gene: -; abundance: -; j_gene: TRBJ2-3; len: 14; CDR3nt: TGTGCCATCAGTGGACTGAGCGGTTCAGATACGCAGTATTTT; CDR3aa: CAISGLSGSDTQYF
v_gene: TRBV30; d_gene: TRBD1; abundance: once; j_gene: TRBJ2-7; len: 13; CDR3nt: TGTGCCTGGAGCGCAACAGGGGCCTACGAGCAGCACTTC; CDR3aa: CAWSATGAYEQHF
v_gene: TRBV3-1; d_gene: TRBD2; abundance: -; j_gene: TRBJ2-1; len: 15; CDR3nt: TGTGCCAGCAGCCAATCTGGACTAGCTCGCAATGAGCAGTTCTTC; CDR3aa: CASSQSGLARNEQFF
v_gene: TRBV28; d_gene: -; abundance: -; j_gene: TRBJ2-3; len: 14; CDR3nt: TGTGCCAGCAGTTTCCCGGGGGTCACAGATACGCAGTATTTT; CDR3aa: CASSFPGVTDTQYF
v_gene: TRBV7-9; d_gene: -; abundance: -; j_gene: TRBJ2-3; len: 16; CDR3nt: TGTGCCAGCAGCTTTGGGCCTAGCGACGACACAGATACGCAGTATTTT; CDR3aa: CASSFGPSDDTDTQYF
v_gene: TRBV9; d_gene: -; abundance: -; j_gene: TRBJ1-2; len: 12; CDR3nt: TGTGCCAGCAGCGAGTCTAGGGGTGGCTACACCTTC; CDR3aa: CASSESRGGYTF
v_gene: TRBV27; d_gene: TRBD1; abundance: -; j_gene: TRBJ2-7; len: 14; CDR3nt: TGTGCCAGCAGTCGCACAGGGGGCGCGGTGGAGCAGTACTTC; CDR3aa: CASSRTGGAVEQYF
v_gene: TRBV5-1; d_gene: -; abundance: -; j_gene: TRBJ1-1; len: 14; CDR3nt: TGCGCCAGCAGCTTGGTTGGCGGGGCTCGTGAAGCTTTCTTT; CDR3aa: CASSLVGGAREAFF
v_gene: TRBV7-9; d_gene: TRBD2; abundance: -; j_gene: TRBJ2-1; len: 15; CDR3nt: TGTGCCAGCAGCTTAGGCCTAGCGGAGGTGGATGAGCAGTTCTTC; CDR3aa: CASSLGLAEVDEQFF
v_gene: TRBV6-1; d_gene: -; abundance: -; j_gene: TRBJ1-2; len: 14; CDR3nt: TGTGCCAGCAGTGAAGGTGGGGGTTACTATGGCTACACCTTC; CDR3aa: CASSEGGGYYGYTF
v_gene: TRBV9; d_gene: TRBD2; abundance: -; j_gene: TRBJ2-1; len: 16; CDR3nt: TGTGCCAGCAGCCTGGGACTAGCGGGAAATCTGAATGAGCAGTTCTTC; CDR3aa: CASSLGLAGNLNEQFF
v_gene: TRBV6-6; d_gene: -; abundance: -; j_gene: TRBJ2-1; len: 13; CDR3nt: TGTGCCAGCAAACCGCGGGACTACAATGAGCAGTTCTTC; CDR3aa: CASKPRDYNEQFF
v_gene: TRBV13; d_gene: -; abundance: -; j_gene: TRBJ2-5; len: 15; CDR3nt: TGTGCCAGCAGCTTAGTTAACGGGGAACAAGAGACCCAGTACTTC; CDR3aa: CASSLVNGEQETQYF
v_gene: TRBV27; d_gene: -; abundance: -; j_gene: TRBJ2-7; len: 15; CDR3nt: TGTGCCAGCAGTTTATCGACGGCCTCCACCTACGAGCAGTACTTC; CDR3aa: CASSLSTASTYEQYF
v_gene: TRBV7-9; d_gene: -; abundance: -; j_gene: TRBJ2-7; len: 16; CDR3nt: TGTGCCAGCAGCTTAGAACCCCACAGGGTGCCGTACGAGCAGTACTTC; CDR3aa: CASSLEPHRVPYEQYF
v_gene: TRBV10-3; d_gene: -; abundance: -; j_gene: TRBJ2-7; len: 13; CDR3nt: TGTGCCATCAGTAGCGGTTCCTCCTACGAGCAGTACTTC; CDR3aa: CAISSGSSYEQYF
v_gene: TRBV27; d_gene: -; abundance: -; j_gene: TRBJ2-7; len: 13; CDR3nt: TGTGCCAGCAGTTTAGGTCGGACCTACGAGCAGTACTTC; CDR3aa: CASSLGRTYEQYF
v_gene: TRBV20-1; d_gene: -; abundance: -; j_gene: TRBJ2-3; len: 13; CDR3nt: TGCAGTGCTAGTGGGGAAGTATTGGATACGCAGTATTTT; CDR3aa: CSASGEVLDTQYF
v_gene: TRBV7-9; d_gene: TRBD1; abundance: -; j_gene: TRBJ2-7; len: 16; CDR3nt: TGTGCCAGCAGTTCACCCCACGGACAGGGGGCCTACGAGCAGTACTTC; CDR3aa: CASSSPHGQGAYEQYF
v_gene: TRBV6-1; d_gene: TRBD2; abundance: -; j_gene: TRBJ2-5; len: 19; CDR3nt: TGTGCCAGCAGTCGGACCTTTCCGGCTAGCGGGAGGGCCTGGGAGACCCAGTACTTC; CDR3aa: CASSRTFPASGRAWETQYF
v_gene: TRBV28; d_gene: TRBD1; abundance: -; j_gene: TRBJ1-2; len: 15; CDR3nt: TGTGCCAGCAGACCTAGGGACAGGGGGATCTATGGCTACACCTTC; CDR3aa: CASRPRDRGIYGYTF
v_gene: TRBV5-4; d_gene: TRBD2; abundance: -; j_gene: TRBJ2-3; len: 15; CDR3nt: TGTGCCAGCAGCTTTCGGCGGGAGAAGACAGATACGCAGTATTTT; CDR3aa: CASSFRREKTDTQYF
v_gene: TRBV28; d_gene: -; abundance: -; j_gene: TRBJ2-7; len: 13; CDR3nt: TGTGCCAGCAGTGGGCCGGGGGCCTACGAGCAGTACTTC; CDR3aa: CASSGPGAYEQYF
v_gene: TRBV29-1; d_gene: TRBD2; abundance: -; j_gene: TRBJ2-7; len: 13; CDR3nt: TGCAGCGTCCCGGGACTAGCGGGGGGCGAGCAGTACTTC; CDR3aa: CSVPGLAGGEQYF
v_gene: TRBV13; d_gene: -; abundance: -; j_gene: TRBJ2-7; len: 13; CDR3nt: TGTGCCAGCAGCTCCCCCGAGTCCTACGAGCAGTACTTC; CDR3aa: CASSSPESYEQYF
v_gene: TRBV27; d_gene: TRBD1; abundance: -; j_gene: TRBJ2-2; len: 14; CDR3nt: TGTGCCAGCCAGGGGGCGGAGAACACCGGGGAGCTGTTTTTT; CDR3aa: CASQGAENTGELFF
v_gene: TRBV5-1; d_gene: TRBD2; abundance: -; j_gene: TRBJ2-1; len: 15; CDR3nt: TGCGCCAGCAGCTTCGGGACTAGCGGGATTAATGAGCAGTTCTTC; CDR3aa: CASSFGTSGINEQFF
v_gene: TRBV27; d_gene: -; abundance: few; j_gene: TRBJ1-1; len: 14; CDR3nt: TGTGCCAGCAGTTTACTTGGGCGGAACACTGAAGCTTTCTTT; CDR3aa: CASSLLGRNTEAFF
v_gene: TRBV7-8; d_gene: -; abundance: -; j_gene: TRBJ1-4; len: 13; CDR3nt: TGTGCCAGCAGCTCCCCCCGGAATGAAAAACTGTTTTTT; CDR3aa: CASSSPRNEKLFF
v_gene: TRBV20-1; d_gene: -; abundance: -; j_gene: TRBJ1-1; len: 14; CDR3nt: TGCAGTATGAAGAGGGGGATGGAAGTCACTGAAGCTTTCTTT; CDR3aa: CSMKRGMEVTEAFF
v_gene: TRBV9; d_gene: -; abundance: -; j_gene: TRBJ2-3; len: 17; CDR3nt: TGTGCCAGCAGCGTAGGCTCGGAATCTACCTGCACAGATACGCAGTATTTT; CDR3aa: CASSVGSESTCTDTQYF
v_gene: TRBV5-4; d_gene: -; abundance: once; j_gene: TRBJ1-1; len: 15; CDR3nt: TGTGCCAGCAGCTTGATAGGTGCTGTCGTGAACGAAGCTTTCTTT; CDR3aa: CASSLIGAVVNEAFF
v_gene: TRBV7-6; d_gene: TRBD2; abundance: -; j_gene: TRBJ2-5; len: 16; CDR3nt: TGTGCCAGCAGCCCGCGAACTAGCGGGCCACAAGAGACCCAGTACTTC; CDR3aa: CASSPRTSGPQETQYF
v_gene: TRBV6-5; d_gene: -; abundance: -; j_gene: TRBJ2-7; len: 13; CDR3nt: TGTGCCAGCACCAGAATTGTGGACTACGAGCAGTACTTC; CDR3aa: CASTRIVDYEQYF
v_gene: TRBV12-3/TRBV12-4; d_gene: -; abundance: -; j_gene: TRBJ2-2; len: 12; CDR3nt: TGTGCCAGCAGTTTTAATTCCGGGGAGCTGTTTTTT; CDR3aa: CASSFNSGELFF
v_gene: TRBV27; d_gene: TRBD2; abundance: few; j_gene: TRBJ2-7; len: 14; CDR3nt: TGTGCCAGCAGTTTAAGGCGGGAGAGCGACGAGCAGTACTTC; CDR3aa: CASSLRRESDEQYF
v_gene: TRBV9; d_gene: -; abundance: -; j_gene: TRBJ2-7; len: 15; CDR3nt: TGTGCCAGCAGCCACAGGGCAGGGGATGCCTACGAGCAGTACTTC; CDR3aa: CASSHRAGDAYEQYF